This T cell receptor beta chain was sequenced for a study of shared clonotypes between healthy human individuals (dated by TCRdb to about 2020). As for the study more broadly: Three men and two women, aged 18 to 49 years, made up the cohort. To estimate repertoire size and how much clonotype sharing occurs between individuals, the study deeply sequenced the blood TCR repertoires of five healthy adults. For each donor, CD4 naive and CD4 memory were each run on three plates, CD8 naive on two plates, and CD8 memory on one plate. Libraries were prepared and TCR repertoires were sequenced by different laboratories using diverse techniques, in order to increase sequencing depth and limit assay-specific biases. Per donor, leukapheresis produced somewhere between about 0.9 and 9.5 billion PBMCs.

CD8 naive samples were CD45RO-negative cells positively selected for CCR7, giving a CD45RA+CCR7+ population that excluded TemRA cells. Healthy HIV-negative adults with no recently reported acute infections or vaccinations were included as donors. Every donor was a Caucasian adult residing in Nashville, Tennessee, USA. Blood was collected by leukapheresis, and PBMCs were isolated by Ficoll-Histopaque density gradient centrifugation and then cryopreserved in liquid nitrogen vapor phase. Purity and quantity of every magnetically sorted T cell population were checked by analytical flow cytometry. Genomic DNA was isolated from each sorted fraction and quantified by UV absorbance on a Nanodrop 2000c. CDR1 MGHRA and CDR2 YSYEKL are derived from the germline V gene. The CDR3 covers 15 residues, taking in both the cysteine and the phenylalanine. Of all the DNA, just the CDR3 is kept, 45 bases in frame from base 1. V has 0 bases trimmed and J has 4 bases trimmed; junction bases matching no gene number 3.

What the study reported, not specific to this receptor: Sampling was restricted to blood, and TCR repertoires in tissue are likely to differ from TCR repertoires in blood. The genetic and exposure-history diversity represented was limited by the small number of donors. Naive subsets generally had larger estimated clonotype richness than memory subsets did. Pairwise subsampling led to the expectation that sequencing depth would affect the degree of clonotype sharing among donors. Incomplete sequencing was indicated by rarefaction of sorted-subset datasets, despite the large sequencing depth. When a few donors were compared, the shared fraction of clonotypes was about 5% for naive CD4, about 4% for naive CD8, about 2.5% for memory CD4, and around 0.4% for memory CD8. Clonotypes shared by all four sorted-subset donors showed higher generation probabilities than non-shared clonotypes.

Using the deep immunoSEQ assay, TCR CDR3 regions were amplified from genomic DNA by multiplex PCR. Genomic DNA extracted from each cell subset was distributed evenly over all wells of several immunoSEQ 96-well plates, and each plate served as one replicate. Each replicate PCR for sorted subsets received about 200 ng genomic DNA, equal to about 30,000 T cell genomes. Purified libraries were measured with a Qubit 3.0 fluorometer, size-checked on a Bioanalyzer 2100, and measured again with the KAPA Library Quantification kit. Every immunoSEQ 96-well plate was sequenced on a dedicated single-read 150-cycle Illumina NextSeq 550 flow cell. As for the original processing: Because the immunoSEQ output held only junctional sequences and lacked quality scores, the filtering could not match the filtering applied to full-length reads. To assign V/J genes and CDR3, sequences were annotated using PyIR, a Python wrapper for IgBLAST v1.9, with IMGT germline references. Reads were removed for weak V/J assignments (E-value above 1e-6), missing CDR3, stop codons, out-of-frame junctions, or ambiguous translated residues. V3J clonotypes were defined as sequences sharing the same inferred V gene, J gene, and CDR3 amino acid sequence. Percentage overlap between repertoires was computed as shared unique clonotypes divided by the size of the smaller repertoire. Richness of each repertoire was evaluated using RTK rarefaction, the Chao1 estimator, and Recon v2.1 estimates of unobserved clonotypes. Generation probabilities for all TCRbeta clonotypes obtained by the gDNA method from several donors were computed using OLGA. Here the immuneACCESS table is served through TCRdb, limited to in-frame sequences with V and J called. Missing clones are a known gap in these copies; in checked studies unresolved V genes cover under half, and the rest lacks a known reason. The DNA gave D and trimming, while V, J and clone size come from that table. Here the sample has 2 million to 2.5 million clones; just under 95% occur a single time. About 1.1% of the sample lies in the top ten.

Note on this clone: Its cognate antigen has yet to be identified. No base quality values were provided; no much bigger clone lies one nucleotide off.

This clonotype was sampled from a man aged 18 to 30 in good health. This receptor chain uses TRBV4-1 and TRBJ2-7; TRBD2 aligns with 10 central bases. What was sequenced was naive CD8+ T cells sorted from blood. Taken with the paper, the label for cell subset or site translates to: CD45RA+CCR7+. The CDR3 region reads CASSQELAGFYEQYF. The DNA sequence is as follows: TGCGCCAGCAGCCAAGAACTAGCGGGGTTTTACGAGCAGTACTTC.